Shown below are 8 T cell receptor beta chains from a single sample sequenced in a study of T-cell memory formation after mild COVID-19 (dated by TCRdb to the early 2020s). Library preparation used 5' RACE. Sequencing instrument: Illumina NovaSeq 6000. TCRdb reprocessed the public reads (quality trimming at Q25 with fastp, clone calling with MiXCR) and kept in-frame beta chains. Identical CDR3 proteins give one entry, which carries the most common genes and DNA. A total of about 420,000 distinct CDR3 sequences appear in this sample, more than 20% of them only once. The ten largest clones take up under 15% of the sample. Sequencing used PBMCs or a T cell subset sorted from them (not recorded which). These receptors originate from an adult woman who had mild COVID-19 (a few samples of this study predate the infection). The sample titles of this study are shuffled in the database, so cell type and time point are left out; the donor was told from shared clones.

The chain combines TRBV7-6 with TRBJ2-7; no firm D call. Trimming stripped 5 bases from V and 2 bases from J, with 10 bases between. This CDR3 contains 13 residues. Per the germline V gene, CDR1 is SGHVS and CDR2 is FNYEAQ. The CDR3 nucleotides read TGTGCCAGCAGCCCCCTGGAGACCTACGAGCAGTACTTC. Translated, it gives CASSPLETYEQYF.

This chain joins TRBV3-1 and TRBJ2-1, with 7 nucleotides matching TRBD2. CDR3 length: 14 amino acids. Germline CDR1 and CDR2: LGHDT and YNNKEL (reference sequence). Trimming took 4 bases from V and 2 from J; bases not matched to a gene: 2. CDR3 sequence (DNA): TGTGCCAGCAGCCGGGGGACTACCTACAATGAGCAGTTCTTC. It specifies CASSRGTTYNEQFF.

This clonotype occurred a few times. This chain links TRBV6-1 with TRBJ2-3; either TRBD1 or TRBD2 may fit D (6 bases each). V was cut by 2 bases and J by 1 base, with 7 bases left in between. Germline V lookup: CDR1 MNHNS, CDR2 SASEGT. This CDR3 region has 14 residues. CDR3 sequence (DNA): TGTGCCAGCAGTGAAAGGGGGGGCACAGATACGCAGTATTTT. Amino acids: CASSERGGTDTQYF.

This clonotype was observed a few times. The CDR3 protein is CASSETVAGAAYEQYF. CDR3 sequence (DNA): TGTGCCAGCAGTGAAACGGTGGCGGGGGCGGCCTACGAGCAGTACTTC. The chain couples TRBV6-1 to TRBJ2-7; D may be TRBD2 (7 bases). Looked up from germline, CDR1 is MNHNS and CDR2 is SASEGT. The CDR3 is made up of 16 amino acids. Trimming stripped 2 bases from V and 2 bases from J, with 16 bases between.

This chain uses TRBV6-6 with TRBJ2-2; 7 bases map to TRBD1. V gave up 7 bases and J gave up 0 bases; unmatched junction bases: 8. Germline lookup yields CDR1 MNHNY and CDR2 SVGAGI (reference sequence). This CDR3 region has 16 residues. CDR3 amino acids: CASISGTAPNTGELFF. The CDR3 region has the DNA TGTGCCAGCATCTCCGGGACAGCTCCGAACACCGGGGAGCTGTTTTTT.

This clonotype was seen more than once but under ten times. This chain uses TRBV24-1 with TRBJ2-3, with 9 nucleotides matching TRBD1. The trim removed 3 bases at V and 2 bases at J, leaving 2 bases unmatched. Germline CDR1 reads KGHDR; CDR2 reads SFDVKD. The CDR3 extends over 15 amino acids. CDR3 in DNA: TGTGCCACCAGTGATGCACAGGGGGCCACAGATACGCAGTATTTT. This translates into CATSDAQGATDTQYF.

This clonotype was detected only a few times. For the CDR3, the DNA is TGCAGTGCTCCCAACAGGGGCGCGCACGAGCAGTACTTC. Translation: CSAPNRGAHEQYF. The chain uses TRBV20-1 and TRBJ2-7, with 7 bases identical to TRBD1. This CDR3 spans 13 amino acids. Per germline, CDR1 DFQATT and CDR2 SNEGSKA (reference sequence). V lost 5 bases and J lost 5; bases outside the gene matches: 9.

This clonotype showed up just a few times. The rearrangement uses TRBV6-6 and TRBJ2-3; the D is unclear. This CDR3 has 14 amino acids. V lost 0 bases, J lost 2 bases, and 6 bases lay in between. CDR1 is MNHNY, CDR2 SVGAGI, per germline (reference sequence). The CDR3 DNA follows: TGTGCCAGCAGTTACTCCCGTCACACAGATACGCAGTATTTT. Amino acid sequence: CASSYSRHTDTQYF.